A selection of T cell receptor beta chains follows, all from one sample in a study of radiotherapy plus CTLA-4 blockade in lung cancer. The data were produced by immunoSEQ multiplex PCR, yet TCRdb's version contains in-frame clones alone and is incomplete. The table records some 87,000 clones, about four fifths of them present only once. Source: peripheral blood, taken from a patient treated with radiotherapy plus ipilimumab. These receptors were obtained from a human donor with non-small cell lung cancer that progressed on radiotherapy plus ipilimumab. CDR3s include the opening cysteine and the closing phenylalanine or tryptophan. Size values are once, few and many counts, or a class for expanded clones, and some rows have none.

clone size | J gene | V gene | CDR3 protein
. | TRBJ2-5 | TRBV6-6 | CASLGMETQYF
. | TRBJ1-4 | TRBV18 | CASSPRRGNEKLFF
once | TRBJ2-7 | TRBV7-6 | CASSPTGGEDEQYF
. | TRBJ2-2 | TRBV7-9 | CASSFPKNADTGELFF
. | TRBJ1-5 | TRBV19 | CASTKKNSNQPQHF
. | TRBJ1-2 | TRBV6-1 | CASTQGRGHGYTF
. | TRBJ2-2 | TRBV29-1 | CSVGRTANTGELFF
. | TRBJ1-5 | TRBV4-2 | CASSPGTGAFTLRNSNQPQHF
. | TRBJ2-7 | TRBV5-1 | CASSSERDPSYEQYF
. | TRBJ2-1 | TRBV18 | CASSPQREAEQFF
. | TRBJ2-5 | TRBV5-4 | CASSPGLAGGVWETQYF